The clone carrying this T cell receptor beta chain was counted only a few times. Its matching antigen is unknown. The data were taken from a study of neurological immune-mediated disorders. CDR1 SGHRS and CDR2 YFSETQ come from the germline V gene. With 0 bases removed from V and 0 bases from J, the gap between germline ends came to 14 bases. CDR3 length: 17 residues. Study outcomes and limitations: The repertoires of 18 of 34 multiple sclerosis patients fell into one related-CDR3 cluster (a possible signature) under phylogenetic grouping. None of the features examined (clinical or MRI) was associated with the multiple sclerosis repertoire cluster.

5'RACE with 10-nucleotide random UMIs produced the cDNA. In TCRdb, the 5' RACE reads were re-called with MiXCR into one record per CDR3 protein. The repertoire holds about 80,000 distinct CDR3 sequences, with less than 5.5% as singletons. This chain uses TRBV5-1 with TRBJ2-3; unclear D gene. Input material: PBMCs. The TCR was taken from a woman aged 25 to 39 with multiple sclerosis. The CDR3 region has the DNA TGCGCCAGCAGCTTGGTTGGAGTGGGGTCTAGCACAGATACGCAGTATTTT. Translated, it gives CASSLVGVGSSTDTQYF.